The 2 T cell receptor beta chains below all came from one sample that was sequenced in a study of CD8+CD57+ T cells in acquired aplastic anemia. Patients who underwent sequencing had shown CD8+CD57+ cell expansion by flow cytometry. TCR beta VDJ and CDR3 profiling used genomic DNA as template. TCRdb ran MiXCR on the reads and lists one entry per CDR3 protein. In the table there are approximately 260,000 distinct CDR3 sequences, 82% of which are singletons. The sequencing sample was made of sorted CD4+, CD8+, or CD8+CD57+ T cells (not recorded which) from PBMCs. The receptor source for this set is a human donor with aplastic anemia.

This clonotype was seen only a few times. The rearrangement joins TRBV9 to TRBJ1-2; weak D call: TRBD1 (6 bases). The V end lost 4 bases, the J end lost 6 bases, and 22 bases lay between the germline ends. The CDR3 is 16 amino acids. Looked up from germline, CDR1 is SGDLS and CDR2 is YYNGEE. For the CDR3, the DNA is TGTGCCAGCAGCTTTGAGAGGAACGGGGGCGGAGATGGCTACACCTTC. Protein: CASSFERNGGGDGYTF.

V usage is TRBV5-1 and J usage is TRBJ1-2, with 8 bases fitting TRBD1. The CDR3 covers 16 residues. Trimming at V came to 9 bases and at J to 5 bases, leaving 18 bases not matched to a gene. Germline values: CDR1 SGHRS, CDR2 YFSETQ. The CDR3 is CATRQGMGEHVYGYTF. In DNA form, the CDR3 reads TGCGCCACCAGACAGGGGATGGGCGAGCACGTATATGGCTACACCTTC.